A single sample gave rise to the 26 T cell receptor beta chains below, sequenced in a study of blood T cell repertoires in COVID-19. The table came from immunoSEQ multiplex PCR; TCRdb's copy has only in-frame clones and leaves some out. Of around 230,000 clones listed, roughly 80% are singletons. Sequences were obtained from peripheral blood. The receptors here all came from a woman of 80 years or more with acute or convalescent COVID-19.

In the case of this clone: It may be a read error: a sequence one base away is much more abundant. The chain has TRBV28 and TRBJ2-7; 9 bases line up with TRBD1. Per the germline V gene, CDR1 is MDHEN and CDR2 is SYDVKM. The CDR3 totals 15 residues. After removal of 4 bases from V and 2 bases from J, the junction contained 6 bases not matched to a gene. The CDR3 sequence is CASSSPGTGTYEQYF. In DNA, the CDR3 is TGTGCCAGCAGTTCCCCCGGGACAGGGACCTACGAGCAGTACTTC.

The chain links TRBV2 to TRBJ2-5; D is unresolved. The ends were cut back, 5 bases at V and 5 bases at J, with 15 bases in the middle. This CDR3 region has 14 residues. The V gene's germline CDR1 is SNHLY and CDR2 FYNNEI. CDR3 coding DNA: TGTGCCAGCAGTCCATACACTACTGCCGAGACCCAGTACTTC. Its translation: CASSPYTTAETQYF.

This sequence joins TRBV11-2 and TRBJ2-7; possible D gene TRBD1, 6 bases. V dropped 2 bases and J dropped 5 bases, with 10 bases sitting between them. Germline CDR1 is SGHAT and CDR2 is FQNNGV. The CDR3 is made up of 13 amino acids. The CDR3 is CASSLIQGDEQYF. The CDR3, as DNA: TGTGCCAGCAGCTTAATACAGGGTGACGAGCAGTACTTC.

The gene calls are TRBV15 and TRBJ1-1; 8 bases align to TRBD1. J gave up 4 bases and V 0 bases, and 13 bases lay outside the gene matches. This CDR3 spans 18 amino acids. Germline CDR1 reads LNHNV; CDR2 reads YYDKDF (reference sequence). The CDR3 reads CATSREPKMTGVSTEAFF. The CDR3 nucleotides are TGTGCCACCAGCAGAGAGCCTAAGATGACAGGGGTGAGCACTGAAGCTTTCTTT.

This chain joins TRBV5-6 and TRBJ1-1, with D tentatively TRBD1 (6 bases). The V gene lost 2 bases and the J gene lost 10 bases, with 15 bases spanning the gap. Germline values: CDR1 SGHDT, CDR2 YYEEEE. CDR3 size: 13 residues. The CDR3 protein is CASSLQGLGGAFF. CDR3 DNA sequence: TGTGCCAGCAGCTTACAGGGCCTTGGTGGAGCTTTCTTT.

The chain is built from TRBV25-1 and TRBJ2-5; D is uncertain. Trimming stripped 2 bases from V and 5 bases from J, with 12 bases between. There are 14 residues in the CDR3. Germline V CDR1 and CDR2: MGHDK, SYGVNS. The CDR3 here is CASSEPAGFETQYF. In DNA, the CDR3 is TGTGCCAGCAGTGAACCCGCAGGTTTTGAGACCCAGTACTTC.

The J gene is TRBJ2-2, the V gene TRBV7-2; TRBD2 agrees at 8 bases. CDR3 length: 15 residues. Germline assignment: CDR1 SGHTA and CDR2 FQGNSA. V dropped 5 bases and J dropped 1; count of bases not matched to a gene: 3. CDR3 sequence reads: CASSRSGGNTGELFF. For the CDR3, the DNA is TGTGCCAGCAGCCGGAGCGGGGGGAACACCGGGGAGCTGTTTTTT.

The chain uses TRBV19 and TRBJ1-2, with 8 bases that match TRBD1. The junction had 8 bases not matched to a gene; V was cut back by 6 bases and J by 8 bases. Germline V CDR1 and CDR2: LNHDA, SQIVND (reference sequence). The CDR3 totals 13 residues. CDR3 loop: CASRQGQAGGYTF. The DNA for the CDR3 is TGTGCCAGTAGGCAGGGACAGGCTGGCGGCTACACCTTC.

The chain combines TRBV2 with TRBJ1-2, with D maybe TRBD1 (6 bases). The V gene lost 6 bases and the J gene lost 4 bases, with 12 bases spanning the gap. CDR1 and CDR2 from the germline V gene are SNHLY and FYNNEI. The CDR3 has 13 residues. The CDR3 loop reads CASSSGHLYGYTF. CDR3 coding DNA: TGTGCCAGCAGCTCGGGACATCTCTATGGCTACACCTTC.

The V gene is TRBV15, the J gene TRBJ1-1; 9 bases align to TRBD1. V shed 0 bases, J shed 5 bases, and the junction held 7 bases outside the gene matches. The CDR3 contains 16 residues. The germline gives CDR1 LNHNV, CDR2 YYDKDF (reference sequence). The CDR3: CATSRDRGQGRTEAFF. CDR3 nucleotide sequence: TGTGCCACCAGCAGAGATAGGGGACAGGGTCGGACTGAAGCTTTCTTT.

This chain uses TRBV5-1 with TRBJ1-5, with D unclear. The V end was cut by 0 bases, the J end by 2 bases, with 12 bases between. The CDR3 has 16 residues. CDR1 SGHRS and CDR2 YFSETQ come from the germline V gene. CDR3 in DNA: TGCGCCAGCAGCTTGGCCGGAGAGAACGGCAATCAGCCCCAGCATTTT. Protein sequence: CASSLAGENGNQPQHF. Full variable domain (rest looked up from reference TRBV5-1 and TRBJ1-5): KAGVTQTPRYLIKTRGQQVTLSCSPISGHRSVSWYQQTPGQGLQFLFEYFSETQRNKGNFPGRFSGRQFSNSRSEMNVSTLELGDSALYLCASSLAGENGNQPQHFGDGTRLSIL.

Regarding this clone: The junction departs from the called germline gene at one end, perhaps through a read error. The chain is built from TRBV5-1 and TRBJ2-7; 9 nucleotides agree with TRBD1. There are 13 residues in the CDR3. Germline loops: CDR1 SGHRS, CDR2 YFSETQ. The CDR3 bases are TGCGCCAGCGGTTCCGGGACAGGGTACGGGCAGTACTTC. As protein: CASGSGTGYGQYF.

The chain combines TRBV10-1 with TRBJ2-3, with TRBD2 identical over 9 bases. V shed 6 bases and J 3 bases; nucleotides not matched to a gene: 7. This CDR3 region has 15 residues. Germline V gene sequence: CDR1 WNHNN, CDR2 SYGVQD (reference sequence). This chain's CDR3 is CASSEGLARTDTQYF. The CDR3 region has the DNA TGCGCCAGCAGCGAAGGACTAGCGAGGACAGATACGCAGTATTTT.

The chain couples TRBV30 to TRBJ1-1; D is unclear. V was clipped by 1 base and J by 1 base, with 4 bases between them. This CDR3 region has 12 residues. From germline, CDR1 is GTSNPN and CDR2 SVGIG (reference sequence). This chain's CDR3 is CAWSAGNTEAFF. The DNA for the CDR3 is TGTGCCTGGAGTGCGGGGAACACTGAAGCTTTCTTT.

The V call is TRBV27, the J call TRBJ2-7, with 9 bases fitting TRBD1. Trimming cost V 4 bases and J 3 bases; bases outside gene matches: 7. The CDR3 sequence is 15 residues long. Per the germline V gene, CDR1 is MNHEY and CDR2 is SMNVEV (reference sequence). In DNA form, the CDR3 reads TGTGCCAGCAGTTCCTGGACAGGGGCCGACTACGAGCAGTACTTC. This encodes CASSSWTGADYEQYF.

The gene calls are TRBV4-1 and TRBJ2-3, with D possibly being TRBD1 (5 bases). V was cut by 0 bases and J by 1 base, with 8 bases left in between. There are 15 residues in the CDR3. Germline V gene sequence: CDR1 MGHRA, CDR2 YSYEKL. The CDR3 nucleotides read TGCGCCAGCAGCCAAGATGGGGCGGGCACAGATACGCAGTATTTT. It yields the protein CASSQDGAGTDTQYF.

The chain joins TRBV27 to TRBJ2-7, with D tentatively TRBD1 (6 bases). Trimming removed 6 bases from V and 2 bases from J, with 14 bases in between. CDR1 and CDR2 (germline): MNHEY, SMNVEV (reference sequence). The CDR3 is 14 residues long. Here the CDR3 reads CASRGWDKAYEQYF. CDR3 coding DNA: TGTGCCAGCAGGGGGTGGGACAAAGCCTACGAGCAGTACTTC.

V usage is TRBV30 and J usage is TRBJ2-3, with 12 bases lining up with TRBD2. V lost 5 bases, J lost 3 bases, and 6 bases stayed unmatched. Germline V gives CDR1 GTSNPN, CDR2 SVGIG (reference sequence). This CDR3 is built from 15 residues. The CDR3 here is CAWDPTSGSTDTQYF. In DNA form, the CDR3 reads TGTGCCTGGGACCCGACTAGCGGGAGTACAGATACGCAGTATTTT.

The chain carries TRBV29-1 and TRBJ1-2; D is perhaps TRBD1 (5 bases). Germline CDR1 is SQVTM and CDR2 is ANQGSEA. V lost 5 bases and J lost 7, with 26 bases in between. The CDR3 is 16 residues long. The CDR3 sequence is CSVPKQGATARGGYTF. CDR3 coding DNA: TGCAGCGTTCCCAAACAAGGCGCGACAGCTAGGGGTGGCTACACCTTC. Filled out from reference TRBV29-1 and TRBJ1-2, the complete variable domain reads SAVISQKPSRDICQRGTSLTIQCQVDSQVTMMFWYRQQPGQSLTLIATANQGSEATYESGFVIDKFPISRPNLTFSTLTVSNMSPEDSSIYLCSVPKQGATARGGYTFGSGTRLTVV.

This clone showed up just a few times. This chain joins TRBV2 and TRBJ2-1, with 10 bases lining up with TRBD1. V shed 4 bases, J shed 7 bases, and the junction held 7 bases outside the gene matches. Germline-derived CDR1 and CDR2 are SNHLY and FYNNEI. The CDR3 is 15 amino acids. The CDR3 reads CASSGGQGLGNEQFF. The CDR3 nucleotides are TGTGCCAGCAGTGGGGGACAGGGGCTAGGGAATGAGCAGTTCTTC.

The rearrangement uses TRBV5-4 and TRBJ2-7; perhaps TRBD1 as D (6 bases). CDR3 size: 14 residues. The V and J ends lost 4 bases and 5 bases respectively, with 16 bases between them. The germline CDR1 and CDR2 sequences are SGHNT and YYREEE (reference sequence). The CDR3 DNA is TGTGCCAGCAGCCAGACCTCGGCAGGGGACGAGCAGTACTTC. Amino acid sequence: CASSQTSAGDEQYF. Variable domain in full (rest from reference TRBV5-4 and TRBJ2-7): ETGVTQSPTHLIKTRGQQVTLRCSSQSGHNTVSWYQQALGQGPQFIFQYYREEENGRGNFPPRFSGLQFPNYSSELNVNALELDDSALYLCASSQTSAGDEQYFGPGTRLTVT.

This chain joins TRBV27 and TRBJ2-5; TRBD2 matches 11 bases. Germline V gene data show CDR1 as MNHEY and CDR2 as SMNVEV (reference sequence). V gave up 7 bases and J gave up 5 bases; unmatched junction bases: 18. The CDR3 spans 18 residues. CDR3 in DNA: TGTGCCAGCACCCTATGGGGTAGCGGGAGGGTATCGATCGAGACCCAGTACTTC. It is translated as CASTLWGSGRVSIETQYF.

The J gene is TRBJ2-3, the V gene TRBV10-2; D may be TRBD2 (6 bases). Germline lookup yields CDR1 WSHSY and CDR2 SAAADI. The CDR3 totals 14 residues. V lost 6 bases, J lost 1 base, and 11 bases lay in between. In nucleotides, the CDR3 is TGCGCCAGCAGCCTAGCGAGGGGCACAGATACGCAGTATTTT. This encodes CASSLARGTDTQYF.

V and J are TRBV3-1 (or the pseudogene TRBV3-2) and TRBJ1-2; no definite D call. V lost 6 bases and J lost 4, with 9 bases in between. The germline V gene has CDR1 LGHDT and CDR2 YNNKEL (reference sequence). The CDR3 contains 12 residues. For the CDR3, the DNA is TGTGCCAGCAGGTCTGGAGCCTATGGCTACACCTTC. It yields the protein CASRSGAYGYTF.

The chain uses TRBV3-1 (or the pseudogene TRBV3-2) and TRBJ1-2; TRBD1 is a possible D gene (5 bases). V was trimmed by 1 base and J by 4 bases, leaving 10 bases between them. The V gene's germline CDR1 is LGHDT and CDR2 YNNKEL (reference sequence). The CDR3 runs 14 residues. Here the CDR3 reads CASSQGRAAYGYTF. CDR3 coding DNA: TGTGCCAGCAGCCAAGGCAGGGCCGCCTATGGCTACACCTTC.

DNA of the CDR3: TGTGCCAGCAGCTTCACAGGGGGCGGCCTCGGGGGACCCCTCCACTTT. This gives the protein CASSFTGGGLGGPLHF. V and J are TRBV5-6 and TRBJ1-6, with 9 bases matching TRBD1. Trimming removed 2 bases from V and 12 bases from J; junction bases left unmatched: 12. Germline CDR1 SGHDT, CDR2 YYEEEE. The CDR3 totals 16 residues.